The rows below give T cell receptor beta chains drawn from one sample of a study of cytomegalovirus exposure and HLA in healthy donors. The assay was immunoSEQ multiplex PCR, and TCRdb's table has in-frame clones only and misses some. This sample has some 76,000 clones, with 94% found just once. The source material was PBMCs. Receptors originate from a woman between 18 and 29 years old in good health and CMV-seronegative. Both conserved end residues are part of each CDR3. Fields, in order: clone size, V gene, J gene, D gene, CDR3 protein, CDR3 DNA. The D gene is left open where the match is weak. Clone size is shown for a subset of rows, as once, few, many or a class of expanded clone.

>-|TRBV19|TRBJ1-5|-
CASSIDPGTSNQPQHF
TGTGCCAGTAGTATAGACCCCGGGACTTCAAATCAGCCCCAGCATTTT
>-|TRBV7-8|TRBJ1-1|TRBD1
CASSSTGGLSEAFF
TGTGCCAGCAGCTCCACAGGGGGCTTAAGTGAAGCTTTCTTT
>-|TRBV7-9|TRBJ1-1|-
CASSLEIRGTEAFF
TGTGCCAGCAGCTTAGAGATCAGGGGCACTGAAGCTTTCTTT
>-|TRBV18|TRBJ1-4|-
CASSEGNTNEKLFF
TGTGCCAGCTCGGAGGGGAACACGAATGAAAAACTGTTTTTT
>once|TRBV7-3|TRBJ1-1|TRBD1
CASSIGQGRSTEAFF
TGTGCCAGCAGCATCGGACAGGGTAGGTCCACTGAAGCTTTCTTT
>-|TRBV10-3|TRBJ2-5|TRBD2
CAISEGLAGGPKTQYF
TGTGCCATCAGTGAAGGACTAGCGGGAGGGCCCAAGACCCAGTACTTC
>-|TRBV2|TRBJ2-7|TRBD2
CASKDLAGGPYEQYF
TGTGCCAGCAAGGACCTAGCGGGAGGGCCTTACGAGCAGTACTTC
>-|TRBV27|TRBJ1-1|TRBD1
CASRLAGGFNTEAFF
TGTGCCAGCAGGCTCGCAGGGGGTTTTAACACTGAAGCTTTCTTT
>-|TRBV7-9|TRBJ2-2|TRBD1
CASRAQGANTGELFF
TGTGCCAGCAGGGCACAGGGGGCAAACACCGGGGAGCTGTTTTTT
>few|TRBV6-4|TRBJ2-3|TRBD1
CASSASTGGADTQYF
TGTGCCAGCAGTGCCTCGACAGGGGGGGCAGATACGCAGTATTTT
>-|TRBV4-1|TRBJ2-1|-
CASSPPVLVYNEQFF
TGCGCCAGCAGCCCTCCAGTACTAGTCTACAATGAGCAGTTCTTC
>-|TRBV7-2|TRBJ2-7|TRBD2
CASSSGLAQYF
TGTGCCAGCAGCTCGGGACTAGCCCAGTACTTC
>-|TRBV9|TRBJ1-2|TRBD1
CASATGGYGYTF
TGTGCCAGCGCGACAGGGGGCTATGGCTACACCTTC
>once|TRBV19|TRBJ2-7|-
CASSIEGGAVYEQYF
TGTGCCAGTAGTATAGAAGGGGGAGCCGTGTACGAGCAGTACTTC
>-|TRBV13|TRBJ2-4|TRBD1
CASSLARGPGDIQYF
TGTGCCAGCAGCCTCGCCAGGGGGCCAGGCGACATTCAGTACTTC
>-|TRBV5-1|TRBJ1-6|-
CASSPRSQGLNNSPLHF
TGCGCCAGCAGCCCCCGGTCGCAGGGACTGAATAATTCACCCCTCCACTTT
>-|TRBV5-4|TRBJ2-5|-
CASSGTAGTQYF
TGTGCCAGCAGTGGGACTGCCGGGACCCAGTACTTC
>once|TRBV6-1|TRBJ1-1|-
CASRPQGTNTEAFF
TGTGCCAGCCGTCCCCAGGGGACGAACACTGAAGCTTTCTTT
>-|TRBV7-2|TRBJ1-6|TRBD1
CASSPPGQLNSPLHF
TGTGCCAGCAGCCCCCCGGGACAGCTTAATTCACCCCTCCACTTT
>-|TRBV4-2|TRBJ2-3|TRBD2
CASSQIPGAGGTDTQYF
TGTGCCAGCAGCCAGATCCCTGGGGCGGGAGGCACAGATACGCAGTATTTT
>-|TRBV5-4|TRBJ1-1|TRBD1
CASSLPGQGTVEAFF
TGTGCCAGCAGTTTGCCGGGACAGGGGACCGTTGAAGCTTTCTTT
>-|TRBV6-1|TRBJ2-2|TRBD1
CASSEKQGYTGELFF
TGTGCCAGCAGTGAAAAACAGGGGTACACCGGGGAGCTGTTTTTT
>-|TRBV11-2|TRBJ2-3|-
CASSPRGGLGTDTQYF
TGTGCCAGCAGCCCCCGGGGTGGGTTGGGCACAGATACGCAGTATTTT
>-|TRBV5-6|TRBJ2-1|-
CASFGTGVAGGYNEQFF
TGTGCCAGCTTTGGGACAGGGGTAGCGGGGGGTTACAATGAGCAGTTCTTC
>-|TRBV27|TRBJ2-1|-
CASSLIGNHEQFF
TGTGCCAGCAGTTTAATTGGCAATCATGAGCAGTTCTTC
>-|TRBV11-2|TRBJ2-2|TRBD1
CASSLEFGQGSSGELFF
TGTGCCAGCAGCTTAGAGTTTGGACAGGGATCTTCCGGGGAGCTGTTTTTT
>-|TRBV29-1|TRBJ2-3|-
CSVEGARGGGGGRADTQYF
TGCAGCGTTGAAGGGGCCCGGGGAGGTGGCGGGGGCCGGGCAGATACGCAGTATTTT
>-|TRBV5-6|TRBJ1-5|-
CASRSGLGQPQHF
TGTGCCAGCAGATCAGGGTTGGGTCAGCCCCAGCATTTT
>-|TRBV2|TRBJ1-5|TRBD1
CASSRDRGTNQPQHF
TGTGCCAGCAGTCGGGACAGGGGAACTAATCAGCCCCAGCATTTT
>-|TRBV4-3|TRBJ1-1|TRBD1
CASSTGTEWNTEAFF
TGCGCCAGCAGCACCGGGACAGAGTGGAACACTGAAGCTTTCTTT
>-|TRBV7-2|TRBJ2-6|TRBD2
CASTRRASGTGANVLTF
TGTGCCAGCACCCGACGGGCTAGCGGGACTGGGGCCAACGTCCTGACTTTC
>-|TRBV28|TRBJ1-5|-
CASSFGQFSNQPQHF
TGTGCCAGCAGTTTTGGACAGTTTAGCAATCAGCCCCAGCATTTT
>-|TRBV5-1|TRBJ1-2|-
CASSLGLTSYGYTF
TGCGCCAGCAGCTTGGGATTGACAAGCTATGGCTACACCTTC
>-|TRBV7-3|TRBJ2-1|-
CASSPRTGLNEQFF
TGTGCCAGCAGCCCACGGACCGGACTAAATGAGCAGTTCTTC
>once|TRBV11-2|TRBJ1-2|TRBD1
CASSLTQGRSGYTF
TGTGCCAGCAGCCTTACACAGGGGAGGTCTGGCTACACCTTC
>once|TRBV27|TRBJ1-1|-
CASRSGGGAAEAFF
TGTGCCAGCAGGTCTGGAGGAGGGGCCGCTGAAGCTTTCTTT
>-|TRBV27|TRBJ2-6|TRBD1
CASSSDRGSGANVLTF
TGTGCCAGCAGTTCCGACAGGGGATCCGGGGCCAACGTCCTGACTTTC
>-|TRBV5-8|TRBJ2-1|TRBD1
CASSSDRGRTGGHNEQFF
TGTGCCAGCAGCTCGGACAGGGGGCGGACGGGAGGCCACAATGAGCAGTTCTTC
>-|TRBV5-4|TRBJ2-7|TRBD1
CASSLVTGGSEQYF
TGTGCCAGCAGCTTGGTGACAGGGGGGAGCGAGCAGTACTTC
>-|TRBV19|TRBJ1-1|TRBD1
CASSLLRQGPRAFF
TGTGCCAGTAGTTTACTACGACAGGGGCCCCGAGCTTTCTTT
>-|TRBV7-9|TRBJ2-2|-
CASSLDSYTGELFF
TGTGCCAGCAGCTTAGACAGTTACACCGGGGAGCTGTTTTTT
>few|TRBV14|TRBJ2-2|-
CASSQDRGGELFF
TGTGCCAGCAGCCAAGATCGGGGCGGGGAGCTGTTTTTT
>-|TRBV7-8|TRBJ2-5|TRBD2
CAGNSGGSGETQYF
TGTGCCGGTAATTCGGGGGGGTCGGGGGAGACCCAGTACTTC
>once|TRBV7-8|TRBJ2-7|-
CASSLLAVSYEQYF
TGTGCCAGCAGCTTATTGGCGGTCTCCTACGAGCAGTACTTC
>-|TRBV6-4|TRBJ2-1|TRBD2
CASSDSLAGYNEQFF
TGTGCCAGCAGTGACTCACTAGCGGGGTACAATGAGCAGTTCTTC
>once|TRBV29-1|TRBJ1-1|TRBD1
CSVEGDRVANTEAFF
TGCAGCGTTGAAGGGGACAGGGTTGCGAACACTGAAGCTTTCTTT
>-|TRBV28|TRBJ2-5|TRBD1
CASSGPMSGQDYQETQYF
TGTGCCAGCAGCGGGCCGATGTCGGGACAGGACTACCAAGAGACCCAGTACTTC